This T cell receptor (beta chain) comes out of a study of T cell responses to AZD1222 COVID-19 vaccine. Looking at the study overall: Second-dose recipients at about 4 or about 12 weeks were treated as one pooled group.

The V gene's germline CDR1 is MNHEY and CDR2 SMNVEV (reference sequence). The V segment lost 6 bases and the J segment 2 bases; nucleotides outside the gene matches: 6. The CDR3 has 14 residues. Whole-study results and caveats: Donors skewed white British and female; clonal diversity was possibly underestimated. Increases in Spike-specific TCR breadth and depth were seen after two AZD1222 doses. Repertoires were collected only later (after the peak T cell response had occurred).

Here immunoSEQ multiplex PCR was the method, and the copy in TCRdb shows in-frame clones only, minus some. The data contain some 200,000 clones, approximately 91% of them singletons. As to this clone: Its antigen is unidentified.

This sequence originates from an adult in good health. Source: peripheral blood, taken on day 0 of AZD1222 vaccination. The rearrangement joins TRBV27 to TRBJ2-7; 8 positions agree with TRBD1. The CDR3 loop is CASRGTGDTYEQYF. Written as DNA, the CDR3 is TGTGCCAGCAGAGGGACAGGAGACACCTACGAGCAGTACTTC.